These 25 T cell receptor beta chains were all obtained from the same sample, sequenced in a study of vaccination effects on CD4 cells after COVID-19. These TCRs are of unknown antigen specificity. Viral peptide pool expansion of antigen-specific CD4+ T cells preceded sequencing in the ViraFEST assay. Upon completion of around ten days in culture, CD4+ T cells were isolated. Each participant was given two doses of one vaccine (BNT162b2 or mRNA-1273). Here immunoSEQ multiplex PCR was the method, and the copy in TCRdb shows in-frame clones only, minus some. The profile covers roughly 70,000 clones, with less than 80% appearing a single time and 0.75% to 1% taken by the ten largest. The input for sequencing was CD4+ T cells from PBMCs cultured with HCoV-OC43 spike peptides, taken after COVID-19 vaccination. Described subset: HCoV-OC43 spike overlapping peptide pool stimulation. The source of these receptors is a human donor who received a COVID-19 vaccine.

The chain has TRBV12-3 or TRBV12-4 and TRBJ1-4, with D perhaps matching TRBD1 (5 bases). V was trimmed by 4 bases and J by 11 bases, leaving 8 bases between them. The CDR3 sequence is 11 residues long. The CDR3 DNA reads TGTGCCAGCAGTTCGGGACTCAAACTGTTTTTT. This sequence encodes CASSSGLKLFF.

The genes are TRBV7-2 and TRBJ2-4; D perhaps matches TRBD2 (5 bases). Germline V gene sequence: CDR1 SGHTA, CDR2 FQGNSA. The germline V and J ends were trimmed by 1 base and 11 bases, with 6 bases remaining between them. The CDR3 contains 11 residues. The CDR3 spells CASSLVGVQYF. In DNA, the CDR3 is TGTGCCAGCAGCTTAGTCGGGGTTCAGTACTTC. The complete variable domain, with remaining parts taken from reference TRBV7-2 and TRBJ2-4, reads GAGVSQSPSNKVTEKGKDVELRCDPISGHTALYWYRQSLGQGLEFLIYFQGNSAPDKSGLPSDRFSAERTGGSVSTLTIQRTQQEDSAVYLCASSLVGVQYFGAGTRLSVL.

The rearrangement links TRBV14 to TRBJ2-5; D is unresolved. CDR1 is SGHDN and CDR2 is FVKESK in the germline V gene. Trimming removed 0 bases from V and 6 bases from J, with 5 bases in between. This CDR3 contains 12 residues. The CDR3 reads CASSQEPQTQYF. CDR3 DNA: TGTGCCAGCAGCCAAGAACCCCAGACCCAGTACTTC. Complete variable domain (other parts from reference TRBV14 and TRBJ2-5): EAGVTQFPSHSVIEKGQTVTLRCDPISGHDNLYWYRRVMGKEIKFLLHFVKESKQDESGMPNNRFLAERTGGTYSTLKVQPAELEDSGVYFCASSQEPQTQYFGPGTRLLVL.

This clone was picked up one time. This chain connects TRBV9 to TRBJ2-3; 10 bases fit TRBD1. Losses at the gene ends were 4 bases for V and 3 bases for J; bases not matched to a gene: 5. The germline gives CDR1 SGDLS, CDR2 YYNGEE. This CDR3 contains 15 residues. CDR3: CASSTRDRGTDTQYF. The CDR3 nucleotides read TGTGCCAGCAGCACCCGGGACAGGGGAACAGATACGCAGTATTTT.

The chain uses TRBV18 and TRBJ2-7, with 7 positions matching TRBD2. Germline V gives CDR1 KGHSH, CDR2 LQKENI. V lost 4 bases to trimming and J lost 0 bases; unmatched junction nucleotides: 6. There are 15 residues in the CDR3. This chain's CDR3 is CASSQAGEGSYEQYV. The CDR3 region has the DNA TGTGCCAGCTCACAGGCGGGGGAGGGCTCCTACGAGCAGTACGTC.

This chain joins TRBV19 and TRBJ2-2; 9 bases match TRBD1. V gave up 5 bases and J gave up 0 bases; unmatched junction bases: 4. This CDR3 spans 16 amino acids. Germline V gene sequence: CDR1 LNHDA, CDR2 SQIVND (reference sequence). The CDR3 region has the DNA TGTGCCAGTAGTCCGGGACAGGGTGCGAACACCGGGGAGCTGTTTTTT. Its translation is CASSPGQGANTGELFF.

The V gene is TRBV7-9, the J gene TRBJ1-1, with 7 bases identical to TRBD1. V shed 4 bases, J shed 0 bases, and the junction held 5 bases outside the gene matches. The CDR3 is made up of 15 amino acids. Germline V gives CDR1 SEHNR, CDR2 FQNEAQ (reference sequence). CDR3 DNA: TGTGCCAGCAGCTATTGGGACAGTTTGAACACTGAAGCTTTCTTT. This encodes CASSYWDSLNTEAFF. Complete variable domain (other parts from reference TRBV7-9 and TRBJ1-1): DTGVSQNPRHKITKRGQNVTFRCDPISEHNRLYWYRQTLGQGPEFLTYFQNEAQLEKSRLLSDRFSAERPKGSFSTLEIQRTEQGDSAMYLCASSYWDSLNTEAFFGQGTRLTVV.

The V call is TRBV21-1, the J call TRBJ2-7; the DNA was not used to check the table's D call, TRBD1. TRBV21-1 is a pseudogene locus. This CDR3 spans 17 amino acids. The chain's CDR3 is CASSARGTLSLPDEQYV. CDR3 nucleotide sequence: TGTGCCAGCAGCGCTAGGGGTACACTATCCCTACCTGACGAGCAGTACGTC.

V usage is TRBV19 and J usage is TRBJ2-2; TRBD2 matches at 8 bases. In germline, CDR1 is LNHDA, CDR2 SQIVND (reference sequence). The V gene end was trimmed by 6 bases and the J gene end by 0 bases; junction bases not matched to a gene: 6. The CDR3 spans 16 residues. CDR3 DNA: TGTGCCAGTAGAAACCGGGGGGGCCCGAACACCGGGGAGCTGTTTTTT. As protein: CASRNRGGPNTGELFF. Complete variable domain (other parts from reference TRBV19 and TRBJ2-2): DGGITQSPKYLFRKEGQNVTLSCEQNLNHDAMYWYRQDPGQGLRLIYYSQIVNDFQKGDIAEGYSVSREKKESFPLTVTSAQKNPTAFYLCASRNRGGPNTGELFFGEGSRLTVL.

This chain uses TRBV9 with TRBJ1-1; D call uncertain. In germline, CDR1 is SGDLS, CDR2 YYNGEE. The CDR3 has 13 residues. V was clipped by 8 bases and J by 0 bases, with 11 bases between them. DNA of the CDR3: TGTGCCAGTGGAGCAGGATTGAACACTGAAGCTTTCTTT. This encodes CASGAGLNTEAFF.

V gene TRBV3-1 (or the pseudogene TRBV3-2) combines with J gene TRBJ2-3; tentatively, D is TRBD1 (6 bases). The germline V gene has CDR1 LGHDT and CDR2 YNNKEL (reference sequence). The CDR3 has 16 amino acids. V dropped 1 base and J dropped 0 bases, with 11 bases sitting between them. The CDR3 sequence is CASSQATGSSTDTQYF. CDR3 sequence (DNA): TGTGCCAGCAGCCAAGCGACAGGAAGTAGCACAGATACGCAGTATTTT.

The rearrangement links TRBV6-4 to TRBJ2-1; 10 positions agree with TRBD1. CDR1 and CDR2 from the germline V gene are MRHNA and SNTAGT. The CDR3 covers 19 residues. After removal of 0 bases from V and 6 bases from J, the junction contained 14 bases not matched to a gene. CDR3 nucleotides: TGTGCCAGCAGTGACTCCTGGACAGGGGGTCGACTAGTTACCAATGAGCAGTTCTTC. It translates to CASSDSWTGGRLVTNEQFF.

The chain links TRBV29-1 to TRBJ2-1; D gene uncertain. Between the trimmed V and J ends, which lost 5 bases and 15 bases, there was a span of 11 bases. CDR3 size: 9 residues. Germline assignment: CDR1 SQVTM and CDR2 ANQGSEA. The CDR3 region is CSVSGFMFF. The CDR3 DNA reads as TGCAGCGTTTCCGGGTTTATGTTCTTC.

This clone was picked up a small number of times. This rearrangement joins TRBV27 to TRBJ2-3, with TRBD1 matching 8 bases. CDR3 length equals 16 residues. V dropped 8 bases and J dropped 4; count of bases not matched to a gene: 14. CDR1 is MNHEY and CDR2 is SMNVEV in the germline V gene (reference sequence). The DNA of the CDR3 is TGTGCCAGCGGCCCCGGGACAGGAGGGCGGGCAGATACGCAGTATTTT. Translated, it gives CASGPGTGGRADTQYF.

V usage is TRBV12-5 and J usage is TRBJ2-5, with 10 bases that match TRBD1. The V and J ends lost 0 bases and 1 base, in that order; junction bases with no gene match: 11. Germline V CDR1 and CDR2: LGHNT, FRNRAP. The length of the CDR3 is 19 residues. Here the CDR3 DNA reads TGTGCTAGTGGTTTGGTTTATCTAGGACAGGGGGGCCTCCAAGAGACCCAGTACTTC. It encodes CASGLVYLGQGGLQETQYF.

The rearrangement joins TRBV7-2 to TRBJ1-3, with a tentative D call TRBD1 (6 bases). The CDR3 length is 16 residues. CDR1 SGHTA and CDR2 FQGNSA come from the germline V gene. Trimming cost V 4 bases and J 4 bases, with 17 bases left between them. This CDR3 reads CASSYQGAGAGNTIYF. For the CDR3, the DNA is TGTGCCAGCAGCTACCAAGGCGCAGGGGCAGGAAACACCATATATTTT.

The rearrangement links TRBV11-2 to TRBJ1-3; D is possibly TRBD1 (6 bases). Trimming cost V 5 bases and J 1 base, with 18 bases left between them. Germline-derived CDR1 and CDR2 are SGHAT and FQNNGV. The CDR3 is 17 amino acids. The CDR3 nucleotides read TGTGCCAGCAGCCAACCCGATCTGGGGGCATCTGGAAACACCATATATTTT. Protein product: CASSQPDLGASGNTIYF.

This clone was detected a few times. The CDR3 spells CASRPGTDSTTIYF. For the CDR3, the DNA is TGTGCCAGCAGACCCGGGACAGATTCGACCACCATATATTTT. The gene calls are TRBV28 and TRBJ1-3; TRBD1 matches at 7 bases. V gave up 6 bases and J gave up 9 bases; unmatched junction bases: 11. The CDR3 loop spans 14 amino acids. Germline values: CDR1 MDHEN, CDR2 SYDVKM.

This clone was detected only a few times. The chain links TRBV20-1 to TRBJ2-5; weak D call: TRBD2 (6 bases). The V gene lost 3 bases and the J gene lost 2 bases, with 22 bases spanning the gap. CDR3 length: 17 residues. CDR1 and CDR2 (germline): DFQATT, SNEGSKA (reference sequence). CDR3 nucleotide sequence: TGCAGTGCTAGTCGGAGGGACCGTGCGGGCCTTCAAGAGACCCAGTACTTC. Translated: CSASRRDRAGLQETQYF.

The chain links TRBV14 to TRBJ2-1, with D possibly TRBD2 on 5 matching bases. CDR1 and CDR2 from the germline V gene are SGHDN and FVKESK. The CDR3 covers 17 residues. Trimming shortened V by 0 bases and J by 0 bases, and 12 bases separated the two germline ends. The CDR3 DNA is TGTGCCAGCAGCCAAGAAGACCGGGAATTCTCCTACAATGAGCAGTTCTTC. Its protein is CASSQEDREFSYNEQFF.

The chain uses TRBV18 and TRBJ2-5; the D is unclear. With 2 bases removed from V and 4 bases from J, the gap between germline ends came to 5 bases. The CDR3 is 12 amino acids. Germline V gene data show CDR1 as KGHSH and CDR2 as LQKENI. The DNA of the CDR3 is TGTGCCAGCTCACCATACCTAGAGACCCAGTACTTC. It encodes CASSPYLETQYF.

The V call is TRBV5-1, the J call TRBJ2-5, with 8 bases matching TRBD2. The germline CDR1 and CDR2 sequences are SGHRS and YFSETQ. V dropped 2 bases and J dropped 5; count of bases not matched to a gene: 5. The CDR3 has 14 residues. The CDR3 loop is CASSFSGGGETQYF. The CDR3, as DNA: TGCGCCAGCAGCTTCAGCGGGGGTGGCGAGACCCAGTACTTC.

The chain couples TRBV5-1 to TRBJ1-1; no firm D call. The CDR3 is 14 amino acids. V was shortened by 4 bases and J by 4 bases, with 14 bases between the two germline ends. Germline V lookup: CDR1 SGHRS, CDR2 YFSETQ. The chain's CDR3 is CASSHSGVGTEAFF. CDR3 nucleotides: TGCGCCAGCAGCCACTCCGGGGTCGGCACTGAAGCTTTCTTT.

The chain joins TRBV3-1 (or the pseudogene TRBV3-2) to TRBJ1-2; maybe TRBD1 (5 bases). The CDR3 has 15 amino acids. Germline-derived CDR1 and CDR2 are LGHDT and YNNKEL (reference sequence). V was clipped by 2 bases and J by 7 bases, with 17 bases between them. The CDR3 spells CASSQPNPGNGGYTF. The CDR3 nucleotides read TGTGCCAGCAGCCAACCGAACCCAGGGAACGGTGGCTACACCTTC.

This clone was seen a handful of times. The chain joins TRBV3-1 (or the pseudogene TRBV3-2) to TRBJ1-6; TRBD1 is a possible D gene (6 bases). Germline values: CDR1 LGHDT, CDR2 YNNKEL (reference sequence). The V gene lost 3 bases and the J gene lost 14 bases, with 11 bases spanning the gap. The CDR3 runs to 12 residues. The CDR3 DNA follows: TGTGCCAGCAGCCAGGCGGACAGAGCCCTCCACTTT. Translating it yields CASSQADRALHF.